This T cell receptor (beta chain) originates from a study of sequential checkpoint blockade in melanoma. The CDR3 length is 16 residues. Germline V gene data show CDR1 as LNHDA and CDR2 as SQIVND (reference sequence). Trimming took 5 bases from V and 1 from J, leaving 17 bases between them. This table comes from immunoSEQ multiplex PCR, and its TCRdb copy is limited to in-frame clones, with some not included. The table lists tens of thousands of clones, 32% of them singletons. Treatment denoted: randomized to nivolumab then ipilimumab (arm A) or the reverse (arm B). This clone has a handful of counts.

The clonotype was recovered from a human donor with melanoma. Source: tumor tissue (inferred from file names), taken from a patient given nivolumab and ipilimumab in sequence. This chain links TRBV19 with TRBJ1-1; the D gene is possibly TRBD1 (5 bases). The CDR3 spells CASSLPWTTTNTEAFF. CDR3 DNA: TGTGCCAGTAGTCTCCCATGGACAACCACGAACACTGAAGCTTTCTTT.